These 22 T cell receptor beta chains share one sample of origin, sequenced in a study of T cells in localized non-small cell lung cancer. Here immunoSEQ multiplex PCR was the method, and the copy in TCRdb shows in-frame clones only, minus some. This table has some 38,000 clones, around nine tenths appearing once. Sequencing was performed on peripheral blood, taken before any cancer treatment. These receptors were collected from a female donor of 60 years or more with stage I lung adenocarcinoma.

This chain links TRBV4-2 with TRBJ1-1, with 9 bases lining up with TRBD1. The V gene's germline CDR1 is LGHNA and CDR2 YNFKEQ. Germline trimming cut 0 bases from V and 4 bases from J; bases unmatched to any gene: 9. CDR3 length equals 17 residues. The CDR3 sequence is CASSQELGQGVITEAFF. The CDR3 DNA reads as TGTGCCAGCAGCCAAGAACTGGGACAGGGTGTCATCACTGAAGCTTTCTTT.

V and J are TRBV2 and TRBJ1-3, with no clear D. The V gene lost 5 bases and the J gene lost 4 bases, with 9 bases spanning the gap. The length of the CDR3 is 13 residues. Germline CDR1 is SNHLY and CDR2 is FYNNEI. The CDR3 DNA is TGTGCCAGCAGTTCCCTGCCCGGAAACACCATATATTTT. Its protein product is CASSSLPGNTIYF.

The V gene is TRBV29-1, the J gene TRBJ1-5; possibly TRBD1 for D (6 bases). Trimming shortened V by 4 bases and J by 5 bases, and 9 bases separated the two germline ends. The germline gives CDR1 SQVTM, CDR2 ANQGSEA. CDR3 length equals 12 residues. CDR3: CSVGAGDQPQHF. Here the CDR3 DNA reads TGCAGCGTTGGGGCAGGGGATCAGCCCCAGCATTTT.

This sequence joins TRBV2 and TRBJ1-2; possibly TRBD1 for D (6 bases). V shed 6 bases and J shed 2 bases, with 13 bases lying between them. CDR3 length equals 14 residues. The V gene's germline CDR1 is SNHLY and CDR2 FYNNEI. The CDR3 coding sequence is TGTGCCAGCAGGGCCTTAGGGGGGAACTATGGCTACACCTTC. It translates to CASRALGGNYGYTF.

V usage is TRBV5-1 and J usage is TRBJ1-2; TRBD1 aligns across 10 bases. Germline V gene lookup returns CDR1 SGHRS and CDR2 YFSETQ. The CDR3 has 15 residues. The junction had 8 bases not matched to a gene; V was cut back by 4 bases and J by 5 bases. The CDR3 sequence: CASSDRDRGEYGYTF. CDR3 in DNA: TGCGCCAGCAGCGACCGGGACAGGGGAGAATATGGCTACACCTTC. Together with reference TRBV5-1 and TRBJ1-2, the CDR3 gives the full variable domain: KAGVTQTPRYLIKTRGQQVTLSCSPISGHRSVSWYQQTPGQGLQFLFEYFSETQRNKGNFPGRFSGRQFSNSRSEMNVSTLELGDSALYLCASSDRDRGEYGYTFGSGTRLTVV.

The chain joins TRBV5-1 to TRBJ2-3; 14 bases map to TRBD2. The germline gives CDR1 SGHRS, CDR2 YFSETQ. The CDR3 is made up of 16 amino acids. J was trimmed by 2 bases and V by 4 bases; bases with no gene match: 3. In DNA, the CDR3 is TGCGCCAGCAGCCTGGGACTAGCGGGGGTCACAGATACGCAGTATTTT. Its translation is CASSLGLAGVTDTQYF.

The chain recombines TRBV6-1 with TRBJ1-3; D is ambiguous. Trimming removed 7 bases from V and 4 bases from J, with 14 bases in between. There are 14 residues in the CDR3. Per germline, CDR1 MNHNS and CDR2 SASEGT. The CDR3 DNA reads TGTGCCAGCATTCAAAGTGGCATCGGAAACACCATATATTTT. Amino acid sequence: CASIQSGIGNTIYF.

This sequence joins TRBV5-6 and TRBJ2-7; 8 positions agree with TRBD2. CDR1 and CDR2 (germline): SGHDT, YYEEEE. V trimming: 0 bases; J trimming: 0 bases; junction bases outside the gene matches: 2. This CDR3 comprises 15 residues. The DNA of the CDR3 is TGTGCCAGCAGCTTGGGCGGGGGGCTCTCCTACGAGCAGTACTTC. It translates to CASSLGGGLSYEQYF.

The DNA for the CDR3 is TGTGCCAGTAGCCTGAAAGGGGGTTTATATGGCTACACCTTC. Amino acids: CASSLKGGLYGYTF. The chain carries TRBV19 and TRBJ1-2; the D gene is possibly TRBD1 (6 bases). CDR3 size: 14 residues. Germline V gene lookup returns CDR1 LNHDA and CDR2 SQIVND (reference sequence). Trimming shortened V by 6 bases and J by 5 bases, and 16 bases separated the two germline ends.

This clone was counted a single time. The CDR3 protein is CASSNPQGGSGSGANVLTF. Written as DNA, the CDR3 is TGTGCCAGTAGTAACCCCCAGGGAGGATCGGGCTCTGGGGCCAACGTCCTGACTTTC. The chain combines TRBV19 with TRBJ2-6; D perhaps matches TRBD2 (6 bases). This CDR3 region has 19 residues. The germline V and J ends were trimmed by 4 bases and 0 bases, with 19 bases remaining between them. Germline CDR1 is LNHDA and CDR2 is SQIVND (reference sequence).

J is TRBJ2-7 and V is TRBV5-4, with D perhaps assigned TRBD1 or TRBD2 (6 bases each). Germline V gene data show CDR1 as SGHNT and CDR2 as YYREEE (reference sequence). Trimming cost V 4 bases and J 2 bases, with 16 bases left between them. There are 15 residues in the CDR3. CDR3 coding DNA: TGTGCCAGCAGCCGGGGGACGGACAGCCCCTACGAGCAGTACGTC. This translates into CASSRGTDSPYEQYV.

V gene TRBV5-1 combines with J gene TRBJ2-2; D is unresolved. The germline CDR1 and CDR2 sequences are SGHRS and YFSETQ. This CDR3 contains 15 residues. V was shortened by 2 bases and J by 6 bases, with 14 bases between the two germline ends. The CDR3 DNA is TGCGCCAGCAGCTTAAGGACGGACCCACCCGGGGAGCTGTTTTTT. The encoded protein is CASSLRTDPPGELFF.

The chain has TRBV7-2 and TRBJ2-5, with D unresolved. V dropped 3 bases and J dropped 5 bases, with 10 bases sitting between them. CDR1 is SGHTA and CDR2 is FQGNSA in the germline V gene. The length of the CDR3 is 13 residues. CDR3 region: CASSLGYVETQYF. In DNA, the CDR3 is TGTGCCAGCAGCTTGGGATATGTGGAGACCCAGTACTTC.

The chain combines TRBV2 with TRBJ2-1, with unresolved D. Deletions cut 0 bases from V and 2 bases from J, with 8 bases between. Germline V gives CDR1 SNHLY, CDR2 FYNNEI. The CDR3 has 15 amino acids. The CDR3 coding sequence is TGTGCCAGCAGTGAAGCAGAAATCGCCTACAATGAGCAGTTCTTC. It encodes CASSEAEIAYNEQFF.

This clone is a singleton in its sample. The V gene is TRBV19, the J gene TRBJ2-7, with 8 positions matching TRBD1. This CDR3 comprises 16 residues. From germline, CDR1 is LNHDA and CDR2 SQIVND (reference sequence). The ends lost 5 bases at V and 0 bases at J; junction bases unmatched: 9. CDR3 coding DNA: TGTGCCAGTAGTGGACCAGGGGGCTCACCCTCCTACGAGCAGTACTTC. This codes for CASSGPGGSPSYEQYF.

The DNA for the CDR3 is TGTGCCAGCAGCCAAGTCGGCTACAGGGGGGAAGTAGAGACCCAGTACTTC. Amino acids: CASSQVGYRGEVETQYF. The chain combines TRBV14 with TRBJ2-5, with TRBD1 matching over 8 bases. CDR3 size: 17 residues. With V trimmed by 1 base and J by 4 bases, 11 bases remained unmatched. CDR1 SGHDN and CDR2 FVKESK come from the germline V gene.

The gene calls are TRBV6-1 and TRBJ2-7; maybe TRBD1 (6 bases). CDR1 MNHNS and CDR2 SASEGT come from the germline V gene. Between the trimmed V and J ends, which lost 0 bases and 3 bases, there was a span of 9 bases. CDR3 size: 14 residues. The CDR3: CASSEAEGGYEQYF. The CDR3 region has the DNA TGTGCCAGCAGTGAAGCGGAAGGGGGCTACGAGCAGTACTTC.

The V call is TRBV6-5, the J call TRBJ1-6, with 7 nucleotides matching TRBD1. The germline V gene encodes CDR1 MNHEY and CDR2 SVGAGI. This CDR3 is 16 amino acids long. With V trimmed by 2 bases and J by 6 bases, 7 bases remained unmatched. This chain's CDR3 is CASSYRDRVFNSPLHF. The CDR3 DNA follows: TGTGCCAGCAGTTACCGTGACAGGGTTTTTAATTCACCCCTCCACTTT.

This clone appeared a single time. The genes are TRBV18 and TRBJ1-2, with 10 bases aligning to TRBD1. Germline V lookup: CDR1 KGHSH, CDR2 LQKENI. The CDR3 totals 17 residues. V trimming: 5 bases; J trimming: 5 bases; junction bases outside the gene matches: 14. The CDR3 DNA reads TGTGCCAGCTCATACTTGCCCCAGGACAGGGGGGATTATGGCTACACCTTC. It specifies CASSYLPQDRGDYGYTF.

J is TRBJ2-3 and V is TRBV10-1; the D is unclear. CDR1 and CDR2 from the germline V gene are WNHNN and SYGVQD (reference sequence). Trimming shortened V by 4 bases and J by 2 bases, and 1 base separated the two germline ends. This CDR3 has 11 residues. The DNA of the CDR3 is TGCGCCAGCAGTGTCACAGATACGCAGTATTTT. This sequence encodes CASSVTDTQYF.

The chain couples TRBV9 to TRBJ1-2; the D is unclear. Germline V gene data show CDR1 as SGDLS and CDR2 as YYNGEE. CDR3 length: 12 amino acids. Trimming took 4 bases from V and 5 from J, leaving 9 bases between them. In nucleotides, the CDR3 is TGTGCCAGCAGCCCGACTAGGTATGGCTACACCTTC. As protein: CASSPTRYGYTF. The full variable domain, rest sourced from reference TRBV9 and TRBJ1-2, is DSGVTQTPKHLITATGQRVTLRCSPRSGDLSVYWYQQSLDQGLQFLIQYYNGEERAKGNILERFSAQQFPDLHSELNLSSLELGDSALYFCASSPTRYGYTFGSGTRLTVV.

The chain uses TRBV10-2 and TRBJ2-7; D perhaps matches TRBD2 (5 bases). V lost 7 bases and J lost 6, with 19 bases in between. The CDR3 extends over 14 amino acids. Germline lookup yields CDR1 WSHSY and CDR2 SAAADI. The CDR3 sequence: CASNGEGFATEQYV. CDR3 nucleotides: TGCGCCAGCAACGGGGAAGGTTTCGCTACCGAGCAGTACGTC.